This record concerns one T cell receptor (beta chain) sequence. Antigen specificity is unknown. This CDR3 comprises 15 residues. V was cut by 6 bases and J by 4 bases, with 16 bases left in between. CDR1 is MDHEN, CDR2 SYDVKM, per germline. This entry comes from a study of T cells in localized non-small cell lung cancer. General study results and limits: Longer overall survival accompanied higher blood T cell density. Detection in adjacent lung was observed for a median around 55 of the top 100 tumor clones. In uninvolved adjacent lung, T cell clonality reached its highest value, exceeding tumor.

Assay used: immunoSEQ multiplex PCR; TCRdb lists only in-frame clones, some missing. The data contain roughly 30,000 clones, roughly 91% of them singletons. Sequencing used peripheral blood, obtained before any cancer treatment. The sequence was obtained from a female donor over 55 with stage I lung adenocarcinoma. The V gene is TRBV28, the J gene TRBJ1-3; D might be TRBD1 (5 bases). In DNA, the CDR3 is TGTGCCAGCAGCCTTCTTGTGGACATGGGAAACACCATATATTTT. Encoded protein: CASSLLVDMGNTIYF.